The present TCR beta chain was sequenced within a study of T cell responses to AZD1222 COVID-19 vaccine. Points from the study as a whole: At baseline, just five to seven AZD1222 recipients tested seropositive. Repertoire collection took place solely once the T cell response had peaked.

Germline V lookup: CDR1 SGHTA, CDR2 FQGNSA. The length of the CDR3 is 13 residues. Trimming stripped 6 bases from V and 2 bases from J, with 11 bases between. Measured with immunoSEQ multiplex PCR; TCRdb has only the in-frame clones, and not every one. The table has under 110,000 clones, about 90% seen once. With regard to this clone: The antigen is not known.

The rearrangement joins TRBV7-2 to TRBJ2-7; maybe TRBD2 (5 bases). This TCR was recovered from an adult in good health. The sample here was peripheral blood, taken on day 0 of AZD1222 vaccination. DNA for the CDR3: TGTGCCAGCAGGTGGGCGACTACCTACGAGCAGTACTTC. Residues: CASRWATTYEQYF.